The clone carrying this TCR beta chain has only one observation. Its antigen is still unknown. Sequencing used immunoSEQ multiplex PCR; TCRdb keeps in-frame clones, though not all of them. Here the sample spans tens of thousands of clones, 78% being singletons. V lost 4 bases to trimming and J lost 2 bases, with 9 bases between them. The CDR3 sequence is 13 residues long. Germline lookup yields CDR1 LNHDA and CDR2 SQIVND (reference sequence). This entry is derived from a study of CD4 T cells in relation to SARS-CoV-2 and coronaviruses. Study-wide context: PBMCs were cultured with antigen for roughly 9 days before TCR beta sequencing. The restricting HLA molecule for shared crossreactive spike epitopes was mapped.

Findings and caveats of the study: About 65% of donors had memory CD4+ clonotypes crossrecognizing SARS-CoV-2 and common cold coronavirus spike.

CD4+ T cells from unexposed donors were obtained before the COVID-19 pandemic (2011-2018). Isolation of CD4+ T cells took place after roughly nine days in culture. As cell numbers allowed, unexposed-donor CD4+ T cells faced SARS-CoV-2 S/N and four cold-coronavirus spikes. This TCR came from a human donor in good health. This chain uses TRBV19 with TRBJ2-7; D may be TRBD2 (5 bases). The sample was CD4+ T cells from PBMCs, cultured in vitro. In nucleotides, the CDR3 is TGTGCCAGTAGTAGCGGGTATACCTACGAGCAGTACTTC. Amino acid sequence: CASSSGYTYEQYF.